The table lists the clone carrying this TCR beta chain with a few counts. Its cognate antigen is unknown. V gave up 4 bases and J gave up 4 bases; unmatched junction bases: 8. Germline assignment: CDR1 LGHNA and CDR2 YSLEER. The CDR3 is made up of 16 amino acids. The data belong to a study of cytomegalovirus exposure and HLA in healthy donors. Study-wide findings and caveats: Roughly even sequencing depth across donors was the assumption behind the presence/absence analyses.

Samples came from healthy bone marrow donors. The PCR employed 60 Vbeta primers together with 13 Jbeta primers. The assay was immunoSEQ multiplex PCR, and TCRdb's table has in-frame clones only and misses some. The repertoire holds under 200,000 clones, with about 82% as singletons. This clonotype was obtained from a woman between 45 and 65 years old in good health and CMV-seropositive. V gene TRBV4-3 combines with J gene TRBJ2-2, with TRBD2 matching 8 bases. Sequenced sample: PBMCs. CDR3: CASSPFSGASTGELFF. CDR3 coding DNA: TGCGCCAGCAGCCCATTTAGCGGGGCCTCCACCGGGGAGCTGTTTTTT.